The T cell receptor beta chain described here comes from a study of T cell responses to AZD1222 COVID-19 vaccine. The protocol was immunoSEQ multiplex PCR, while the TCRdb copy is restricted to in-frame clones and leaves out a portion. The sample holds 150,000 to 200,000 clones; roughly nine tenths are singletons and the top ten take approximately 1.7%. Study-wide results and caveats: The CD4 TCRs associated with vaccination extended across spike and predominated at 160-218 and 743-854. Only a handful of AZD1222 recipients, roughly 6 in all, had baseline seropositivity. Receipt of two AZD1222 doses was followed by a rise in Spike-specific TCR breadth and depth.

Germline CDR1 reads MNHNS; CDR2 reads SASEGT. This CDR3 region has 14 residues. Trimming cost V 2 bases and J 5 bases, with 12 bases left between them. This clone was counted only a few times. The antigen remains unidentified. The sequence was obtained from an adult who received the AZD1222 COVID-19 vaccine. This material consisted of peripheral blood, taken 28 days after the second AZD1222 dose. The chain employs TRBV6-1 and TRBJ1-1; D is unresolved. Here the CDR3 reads CASSEPPGWTEAFF. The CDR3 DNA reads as TGTGCCAGCAGTGAACCGCCAGGTTGGACTGAAGCTTTCTTT.